One and the same sample provided the 20 T cell receptor beta chains below, sequenced in a study of T-cell reconstitution after alpha-beta-depleted transplantation in children. Library preparation (for TCRbeta) was performed with unique molecular identifiers. TCRdb analysed the PCR reads with MiXCR anew, one entry per CDR3 protein. The sample lists a few hundred thousand distinct CDR3 sequences, over 20% occurring once. The material was PBMCs, obtained before TCRalphabeta/CD19-depleted stem cell transplant. The receptors derive from a girl aged 2 to 9 with Fanconi anemia, due to receive a stem cell transplant.

The chain joins TRBV14 to TRBJ1-2; D ambiguous. Germline CDR1 SGHDN, CDR2 FVKESK. The V gene lost 4 bases and the J gene lost 7 bases, with 19 bases spanning the gap. This CDR3 contains 15 residues. The DNA of the CDR3 is TGTGCCAGCAGCCTGGCAGGACGAACCCCTATTGGCTACACCTTC. Its translation: CASSLAGRTPIGYTF. Variable domain in full (rest from reference TRBV14 and TRBJ1-2): EAGVTQFPSHSVIEKGQTVTLRCDPISGHDNLYWYRRVMGKEIKFLLHFVKESKQDESGMPNNRFLAERTGGTYSTLKVQPAELEDSGVYFCASSLAGRTPIGYTFGSGTRLTVV.

A few counts support this clonotype. The chain recombines TRBV29-1 with TRBJ2-7, with D perhaps TRBD1 or TRBD2 (6 bases each). From germline, CDR1 is SQVTM and CDR2 ANQGSEA. Trimming took off 5 bases at V and 4 bases at J, with 15 bases between the two ends. CDR3 length equals 13 residues. For the CDR3, the DNA is TGCAGCGTTAGGAGGGACATTTCTTACGAGCAGTACTTC. It encodes CSVRRDISYEQYF.

The gene calls are TRBV12-3 or TRBV12-4 and TRBJ1-5; 8 nucleotides agree with TRBD1. The CDR3 is made up of 14 amino acids. V trimming: 6 bases; J trimming: 3 bases; junction bases outside the gene matches: 4. The CDR3 DNA follows: TGTGCCAGCAGCACAGGGGGGGACAATCAGCCCCAGCATTTT. Translation gives CASSTGGDNQPQHF.

This chain uses TRBV6-2 or TRBV6-3 with TRBJ2-5; D gene unclear. The CDR3 has 12 residues. With 6 bases removed from V and 0 bases from J, the gap between germline ends came to 5 bases. Per germline, CDR1 MNHEY and CDR2 SVGEGT. The CDR3 DNA is TGTGCCAGCAGGAAAAACCAAGAGACCCAGTACTTC. It encodes CASRKNQETQYF.

V gene TRBV20-1 combines with J gene TRBJ2-1; 13 positions agree with TRBD2. CDR1 and CDR2 from the germline V gene are DFQATT and SNEGSKA (reference sequence). J gave up 0 bases and V 6 bases, and 11 bases lay outside the gene matches. The CDR3 is 18 amino acids. CDR3 coding DNA: TGCAGTGCCCGCGGACTAGCGGGAGAACTTCCCTCCTACAATGAGCAGTTCTTC. Protein product: CSARGLAGELPSYNEQFF.

This clonotype turned up a few times. This rearrangement joins TRBV6-2 or TRBV6-3 to TRBJ1-1, with 7 bases lining up with TRBD1. The CDR3 contains 14 residues. Trimming removed 7 bases from V and 2 bases from J; junction bases left unmatched: 7. CDR1 is MNHEY, CDR2 SVGEGT, per germline. The CDR3 spells CASKWTGVNTEAFF. CDR3 nucleotides: TGTGCCAGCAAATGGACAGGCGTTAACACTGAAGCTTTCTTT.

This clonotype was picked up many times. This CDR3 is CSVDGVGYNEQFF. The CDR3 DNA follows: TGCAGCGTTGACGGGGTGGGGTACAATGAGCAGTTCTTC. V and J are TRBV29-1 and TRBJ2-1, with D perhaps TRBD2 (5 bases). CDR1 SQVTM and CDR2 ANQGSEA come from the germline V gene. The CDR3 spans 13 residues. V lost 3 bases and J 4 bases, leaving 10 bases between the germline ends.

This clonotype appeared a few times. A much larger clone sits a single nucleotide away, making a read error possible. This chain uses TRBV29-1 with TRBJ2-7, with D perhaps TRBD1 (6 bases). CDR1 and CDR2 (germline): SQVTM, ANQGSEA. The V gene lost 6 bases and the J gene lost 2 bases, with 11 bases spanning the gap. The CDR3 runs 12 residues. Here the CDR3 reads CSVSTGPYEQYF. CDR3 nucleotides: TGCAGCGTCAGTACAGGGCCCTACGAGCAGTACTTC.

This clonotype was found many times. The chain couples TRBV29-1 to TRBJ2-1, with 9 bases matching TRBD2. The J segment lost 4 bases and the V segment lost 6 bases, leaving 10 bases of the junction unmatched. The CDR3 loop spans 15 amino acids. Per germline, CDR1 SQVTM and CDR2 ANQGSEA. This CDR3 reads CSVTSGPGGYNEQFF. CDR3 coding DNA: TGCAGCGTGACTAGCGGACCCGGCGGGTACAATGAGCAGTTCTTC.

The chain joins TRBV29-1 to TRBJ2-7; 10 nucleotides match TRBD1. V trimming: 6 bases; J trimming: 3 bases; junction bases outside the gene matches: 5. CDR3 length: 13 amino acids. Germline V CDR1 and CDR2: SQVTM, ANQGSEA. DNA of the CDR3: TGCAGCGTACAGGACAGGGGGAACTACGAGCAGTACTTC. This codes for CSVQDRGNYEQYF.

The chain links TRBV20-1 to TRBJ2-5; D not resolved. Trimming took off 6 bases at V and 4 bases at J, with 9 bases between the two ends. This CDR3 is built from 11 residues. The germline CDR1 and CDR2 sequences are DFQATT and SNEGSKA (reference sequence). The CDR3 region is CSASNRETQYF. The CDR3 DNA sequence: TGCAGTGCGTCAAACCGAGAGACCCAGTACTTC.

In this sample, this clonotype turned up many times. This chain uses TRBV29-1 with TRBJ2-1; D assignment may be TRBD1 or TRBD2 (6 bases each). Between the trimmed V and J ends, which lost 8 bases and 9 bases, there was a span of 20 bases. The CDR3 is 13 amino acids. Germline loops: CDR1 SQVTM, CDR2 ANQGSEA. DNA of the CDR3: TGCAGCTTAGACTGGGGGGAAGGGGGTGAGCAGTTCTTC. This gives the protein CSLDWGEGGEQFF.

This clonotype was found a few times. This chain connects TRBV5-1 to TRBJ2-1; 7 positions agree with TRBD2. This CDR3 comprises 17 residues. The germline V gene has CDR1 SGHRS and CDR2 YFSETQ. J lost 9 bases, V lost 0 bases, and 15 bases had no gene match. The CDR3 DNA reads as TGCGCCAGCAGCTTGGCCTTATTAGTGCGGGAGTCGACTGAGCAGTTCTTC. This translates into CASSLALLVRESTEQFF. Full variable domain (rest looked up from reference TRBV5-1 and TRBJ2-1): KAGVTQTPRYLIKTRGQQVTLSCSPISGHRSVSWYQQTPGQGLQFLFEYFSETQRNKGNFPGRFSGRQFSNSRSEMNVSTLELGDSALYLCASSLALLVRESTEQFFGPGTRLTVL.

Concerning this clonotype: This may come from a read error, since a much larger clone is one base off. The chain joins TRBV12-3 or TRBV12-4 to TRBJ2-2, with unresolved D. The CDR3 sequence is 13 residues long. The CDR3 DNA is TGTGCCATCAGTCCTCGGGCCGCCGGGGAGCTGTTTTTT. Protein: CAISPRAAGELFF.

The V and J genes are TRBV27 and TRBJ2-7; D may be TRBD1 or TRBD2 (5 bases each). Per the germline V gene, CDR1 is MNHEY and CDR2 is SMNVEV (reference sequence). V lost 8 bases and J 1 base, leaving 21 bases between the germline ends. This CDR3 comprises 16 residues. CDR3 amino acids: CASPPTGRRTSYEQYF. CDR3 bases: TGTGCCAGCCCCCCTACGGGACGGAGAACGTCCTACGAGCAGTACTTC.

The CDR3 nucleotides read TGCAGTGCTAGCCGGGGCGGGGGCTACGAGCAGTACTTC. Amino acids: CSASRGGGYEQYF. J is TRBJ2-7 and V is TRBV20-1, with 7 bases lining up with TRBD2. The CDR3 contains 13 residues. V shed 3 bases and J 3 bases; nucleotides not matched to a gene: 5. Per germline, CDR1 DFQATT and CDR2 SNEGSKA (reference sequence).

This clonotype appeared many times. This chain connects TRBV10-3 to TRBJ2-6; no clear D gene. CDR3 length equals 15 residues. The germline V gene encodes CDR1 ENHRY and CDR2 SYGVKD. V was clipped by 0 bases and J by 1 base, with 4 bases between them. The CDR3 region is CAISESGSGANVLTF. DNA for the CDR3: TGTGCCATCAGTGAGTCAGGGTCTGGGGCCAACGTCCTGACTTTC.

This sequence joins TRBV20-1 and TRBJ2-3, with 13 nucleotides matching TRBD2. Losses at the gene ends were 6 bases for V and 1 base for J; bases not matched to a gene: 10. Looked up from germline, CDR1 is DFQATT and CDR2 is SNEGSKA (reference sequence). The CDR3 consists of 17 residues. For the CDR3, the DNA is TGCAGTGCAATACTAGCGGGGGGGCGGTACCGCACAGATACGCAGTATTTT. It is translated as CSAILAGGRYRTDTQYF.

This clonotype was observed a handful of times. The rearrangement uses TRBV29-1 and TRBJ2-7; 11 nucleotides agree with TRBD2. CDR3 length equals 13 residues. V lost 3 bases to trimming and J lost 3 bases; unmatched junction nucleotides: 1. Germline CDR1 reads SQVTM; CDR2 reads ANQGSEA. For the CDR3, the DNA is TGCAGCGTTGAGACTAGCGGGATCTACGAGCAGTACTTC. It specifies CSVETSGIYEQYF.

V and J are TRBV5-1 and TRBJ2-3, with 9 bases identical to TRBD1. The germline V gene encodes CDR1 SGHRS and CDR2 YFSETQ. With 0 bases clipped from V and 4 bases from J, the junction kept 3 bases outside the gene matches. This CDR3 is 15 amino acids long. The CDR3 loop is CASSLGDRDPDTQYF. The CDR3 nucleotides are TGCGCCAGCAGCTTGGGGGACAGGGATCCAGATACGCAGTATTTT.